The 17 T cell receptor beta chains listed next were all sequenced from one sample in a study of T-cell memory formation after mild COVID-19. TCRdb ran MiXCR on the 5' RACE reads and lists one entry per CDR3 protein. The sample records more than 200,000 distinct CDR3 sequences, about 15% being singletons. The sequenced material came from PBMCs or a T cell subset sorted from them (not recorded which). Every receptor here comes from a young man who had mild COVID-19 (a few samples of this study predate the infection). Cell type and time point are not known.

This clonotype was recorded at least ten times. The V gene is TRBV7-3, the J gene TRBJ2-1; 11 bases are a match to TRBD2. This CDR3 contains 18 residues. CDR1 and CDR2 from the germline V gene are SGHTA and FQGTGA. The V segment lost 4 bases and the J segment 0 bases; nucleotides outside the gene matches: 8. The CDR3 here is CASSSLGTSGSSYNEQFF. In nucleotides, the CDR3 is TGTGCCAGCAGCTCGTTAGGGACTAGCGGTTCCTCCTACAATGAGCAGTTCTTC.

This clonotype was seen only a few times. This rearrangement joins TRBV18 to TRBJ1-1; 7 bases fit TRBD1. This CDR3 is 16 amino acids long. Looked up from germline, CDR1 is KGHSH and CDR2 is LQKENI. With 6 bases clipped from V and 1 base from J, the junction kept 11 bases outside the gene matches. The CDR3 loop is CASSPLTGPGNTEAFF. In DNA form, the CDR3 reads TGTGCCAGCTCTCCCTTGACAGGGCCTGGGAACACTGAAGCTTTCTTT.

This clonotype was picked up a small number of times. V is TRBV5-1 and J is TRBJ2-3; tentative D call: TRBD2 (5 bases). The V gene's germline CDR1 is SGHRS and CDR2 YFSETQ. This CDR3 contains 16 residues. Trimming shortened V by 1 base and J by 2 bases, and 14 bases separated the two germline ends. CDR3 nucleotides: TGCGCCAGCAGCTTGATGTTCGGAGGCTCCACAGATACGCAGTATTTT. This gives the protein CASSLMFGGSTDTQYF. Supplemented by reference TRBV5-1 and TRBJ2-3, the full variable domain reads KAGVTQTPRYLIKTRGQQVTLSCSPISGHRSVSWYQQTPGQGLQFLFEYFSETQRNKGNFPGRFSGRQFSNSRSEMNVSTLELGDSALYLCASSLMFGGSTDTQYFGPGTRLTVL.

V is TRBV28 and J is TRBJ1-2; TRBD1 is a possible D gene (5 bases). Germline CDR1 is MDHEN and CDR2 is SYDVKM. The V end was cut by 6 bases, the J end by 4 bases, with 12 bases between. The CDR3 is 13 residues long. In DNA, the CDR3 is TGTGCCAGCAGATCTCAGGGTCCCTATGGCTACACCTTC. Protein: CASRSQGPYGYTF.

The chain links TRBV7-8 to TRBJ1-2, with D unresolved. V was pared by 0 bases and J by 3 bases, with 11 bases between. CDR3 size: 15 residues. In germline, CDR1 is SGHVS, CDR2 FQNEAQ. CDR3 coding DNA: TGTGCCAGCAGCTTAGCTGCCGCTTACGACTATGGCTACACCTTC. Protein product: CASSLAAAYDYGYTF.

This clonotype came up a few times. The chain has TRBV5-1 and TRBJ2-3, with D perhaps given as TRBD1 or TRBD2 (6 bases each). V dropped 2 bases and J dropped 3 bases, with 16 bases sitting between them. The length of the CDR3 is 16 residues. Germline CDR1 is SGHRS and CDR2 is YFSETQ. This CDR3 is CASSFNTRGVTDTQYF. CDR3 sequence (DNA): TGCGCCAGCAGCTTTAATACGAGGGGGGTAACAGATACGCAGTATTTT. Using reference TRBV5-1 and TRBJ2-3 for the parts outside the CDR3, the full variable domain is KAGVTQTPRYLIKTRGQQVTLSCSPISGHRSVSWYQQTPGQGLQFLFEYFSETQRNKGNFPGRFSGRQFSNSRSEMNVSTLELGDSALYLCASSFNTRGVTDTQYFGPGTRLTVL.

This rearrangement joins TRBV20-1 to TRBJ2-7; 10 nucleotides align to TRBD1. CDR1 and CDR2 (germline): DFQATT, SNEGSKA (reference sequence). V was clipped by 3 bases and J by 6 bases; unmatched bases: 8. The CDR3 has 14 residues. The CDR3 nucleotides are TGCAGTGCTAGCCAGGGACAGGGGTTTTTCGAGCAGTACGTC. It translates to CSASQGQGFFEQYV.

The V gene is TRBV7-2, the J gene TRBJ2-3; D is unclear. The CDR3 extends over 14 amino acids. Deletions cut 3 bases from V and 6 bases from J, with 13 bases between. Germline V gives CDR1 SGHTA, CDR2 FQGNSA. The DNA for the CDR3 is TGTGCCAGCAGCTTTGCGACCCCCTTTGATACGCAGTATTTT. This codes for CASSFATPFDTQYF.

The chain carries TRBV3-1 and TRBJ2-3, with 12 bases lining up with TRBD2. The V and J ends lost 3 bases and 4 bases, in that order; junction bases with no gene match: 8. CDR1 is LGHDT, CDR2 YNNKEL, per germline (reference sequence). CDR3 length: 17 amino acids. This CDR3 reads CASSHPRTSGEADTQYF. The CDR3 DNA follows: TGTGCCAGCAGCCACCCAAGGACTAGCGGGGAGGCAGATACGCAGTATTTT.

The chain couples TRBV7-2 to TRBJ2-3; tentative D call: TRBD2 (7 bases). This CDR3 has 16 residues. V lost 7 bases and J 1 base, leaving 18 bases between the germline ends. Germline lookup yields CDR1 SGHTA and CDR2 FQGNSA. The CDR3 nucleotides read TGTGCCAGCACCAAAGGGGGGGTAGCTGGCACAGATACGCAGTATTTT. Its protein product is CASTKGGVAGTDTQYF.

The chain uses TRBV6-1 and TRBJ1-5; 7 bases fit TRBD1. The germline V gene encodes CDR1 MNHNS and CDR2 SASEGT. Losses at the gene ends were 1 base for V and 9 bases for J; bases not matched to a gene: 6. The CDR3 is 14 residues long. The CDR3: CASSEDGRGGPQHF. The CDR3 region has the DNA TGTGCCAGCAGTGAAGACGGCAGGGGGGGGCCCCAGCATTTT.

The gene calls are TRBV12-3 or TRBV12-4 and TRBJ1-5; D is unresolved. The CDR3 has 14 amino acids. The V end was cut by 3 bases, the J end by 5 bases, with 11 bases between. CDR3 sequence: CASSLNNLYQPQHF. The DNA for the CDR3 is TGTGCCAGCAGTTTGAACAACCTCTATCAGCCCCAGCATTTT.

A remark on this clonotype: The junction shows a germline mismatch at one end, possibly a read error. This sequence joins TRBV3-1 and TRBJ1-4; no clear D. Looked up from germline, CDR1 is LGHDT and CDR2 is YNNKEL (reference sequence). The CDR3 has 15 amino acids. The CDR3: CASSLLGGSNEELFF. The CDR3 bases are TGTGCCAGCAGCCTCCTTGGCGGATCTAATGAAGAACTGTTTTTT. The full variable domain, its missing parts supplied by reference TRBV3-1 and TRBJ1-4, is DTAVSQTPKYLVTQMGNDKSIKCEQNLGHDTMYWYKQDSKKFLKIMFSYNNKELIINETVPNRFSPKSPDKAHLNLHINSLELGDSAVYFCASSLLGGSNEELFFGSGTQLSVL.

The DNA of the CDR3 is TGCAGTGCAACCGGGACTAGCGGGGGGAAGGCGCAAGAGACCCAGTACTTC. Translating it yields CSATGTSGGKAQETQYF. The chain uses TRBV20-1 and TRBJ2-5; 15 bases match TRBD2. Germline V lookup: CDR1 DFQATT, CDR2 SNEGSKA (reference sequence). CDR3 size: 17 residues. V gave up 6 bases and J gave up 2 bases; unmatched junction bases: 10.

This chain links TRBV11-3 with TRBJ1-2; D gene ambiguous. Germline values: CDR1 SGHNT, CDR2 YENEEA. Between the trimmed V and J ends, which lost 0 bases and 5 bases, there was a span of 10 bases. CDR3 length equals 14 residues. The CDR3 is CASSLDGSKYGYTF. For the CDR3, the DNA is TGTGCCAGCAGCTTAGACGGATCGAAGTATGGCTACACCTTC.

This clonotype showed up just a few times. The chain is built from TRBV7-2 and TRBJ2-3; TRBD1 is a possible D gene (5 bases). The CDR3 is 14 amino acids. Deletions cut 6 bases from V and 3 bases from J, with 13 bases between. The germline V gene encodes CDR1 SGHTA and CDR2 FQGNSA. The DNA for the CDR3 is TGTGCCAGCAGTCAACGACAGACTACAGATACGCAGTATTTT. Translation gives CASSQRQTTDTQYF.

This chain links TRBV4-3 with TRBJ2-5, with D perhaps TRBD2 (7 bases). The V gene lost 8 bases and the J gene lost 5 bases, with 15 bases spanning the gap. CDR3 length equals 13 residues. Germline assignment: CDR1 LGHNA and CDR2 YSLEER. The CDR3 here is CASGGGLGETQYF. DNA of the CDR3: TGCGCCAGCGGGGGGGGGCTCGGTGAGACCCAGTACTTC.